Sequencing of this T cell receptor (beta chain) was carried out in a study of shared clonotypes between healthy human individuals. Only CD45RO-negative cells positively selected for CCR7 counted as naive CD8 cells, so terminally differentiated effector memory CD45RA+ cells were excluded. Findings and limits, study-wide: With few donors, the genetic and exposure-history diversity represented was limited.

Concerning this clone itself: The antigen remains undetermined.

Using immunoSEQ multiplex PCR, the repertoire was profiled, and TCRdb retains in-frame clones only, with some absent. The sample lists some 2,000,000 clones, roughly 95% occurring once. Sequenced sample: naive CD8+ T cells sorted from blood. The source of this sequence is a man in his late teens or twenties in good health.

The CDR3 is CASRGPFGDEQYF. The CDR3 DNA reads TGTGCCAGCAGAGGGCCCTTTGGTGACGAGCAGTACTTC. J is TRBJ2-7 and V is TRBV6-1, with D unresolved. CDR1 is MNHNS, CDR2 SASEGT, per germline. V lost 6 bases to trimming and J lost 5 bases, with 14 bases between them. The CDR3 spans 13 residues.